This TCR beta chain was observed in a study of blood T cell repertoires in COVID-19. About the study: Specimens from acute and convalescent COVID-19 originated in the United States, Italy and Spain. T cells, B-cell-depleted T cells, or PBMCs provided the cDNA or gDNA that served as material.

Study processing details: By means of reference gene primer amplification, nucleated cell counts were estimated. Profiling relied on immunoSEQ multiplex PCR, and the TCRdb table lists in-frame clones only, not all of them. V, J and clone size derive from that table, while D and trimming were established from the DNA sequence. The sample records under 150,000 clones, around 77% being singletons. The germline CDR1 and CDR2 sequences are SEHNR and FQNEAQ (reference sequence). The CDR3 runs to 15 residues. V lost 5 bases, J lost 2 bases, and 3 bases stayed unmatched. The J gene is TRBJ1-5, the V gene TRBV7-9; 10 bases are shared with TRBD1. Input material: peripheral blood. The source of this sequence is a human donor in a cohort sampled during active COVID-19. CDR3 loop: CASSRDRGGNQPQHF. CDR3 in DNA: TGTGCCAGCAGCCGGGACAGGGGCGGCAATCAGCCCCAGCATTTT.